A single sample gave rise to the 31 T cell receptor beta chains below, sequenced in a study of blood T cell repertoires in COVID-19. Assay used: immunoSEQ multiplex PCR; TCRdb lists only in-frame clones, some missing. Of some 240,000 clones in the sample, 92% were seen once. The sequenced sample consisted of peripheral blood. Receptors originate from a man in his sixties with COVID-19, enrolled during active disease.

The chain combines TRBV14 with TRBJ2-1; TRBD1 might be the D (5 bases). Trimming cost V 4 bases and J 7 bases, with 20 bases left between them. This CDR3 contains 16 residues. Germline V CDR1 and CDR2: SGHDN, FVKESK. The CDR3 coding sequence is TGTGCCAGCAGCCCGTGGGTTGGGGCGTTCTTGAATGAGCAGTTCTTC. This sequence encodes CASSPWVGAFLNEQFF.

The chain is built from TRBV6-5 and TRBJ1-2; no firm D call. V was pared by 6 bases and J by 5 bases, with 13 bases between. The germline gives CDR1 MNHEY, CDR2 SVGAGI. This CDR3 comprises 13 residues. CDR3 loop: CASRAAGEYGYTF. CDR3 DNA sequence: TGTGCCAGCAGGGCGGCGGGAGAGTATGGCTACACCTTC.

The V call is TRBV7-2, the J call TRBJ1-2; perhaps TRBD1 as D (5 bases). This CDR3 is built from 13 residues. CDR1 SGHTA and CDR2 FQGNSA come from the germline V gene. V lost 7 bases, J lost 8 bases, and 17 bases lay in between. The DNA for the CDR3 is TGTGCCAGCATCTTCGCGGGGGTGCGGGGCTACACCTTC. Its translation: CASIFAGVRGYTF.

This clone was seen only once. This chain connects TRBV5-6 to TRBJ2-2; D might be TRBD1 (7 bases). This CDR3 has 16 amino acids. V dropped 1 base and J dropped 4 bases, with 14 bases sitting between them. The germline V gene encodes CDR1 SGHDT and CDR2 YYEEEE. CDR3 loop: CASSLWAGGTTGELFF. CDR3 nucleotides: TGTGCCAGCAGCTTGTGGGCAGGGGGGACCACCGGGGAGCTGTTTTTT.

The CDR3 coding sequence is TGTGCCAGCAGTTTATGGGCTCAGGGTATGGGCCAAGAGACCCAGTACTTC. Residues: CASSLWAQGMGQETQYF. The chain uses TRBV27 and TRBJ2-5; tentative D call: TRBD1 (5 bases). This CDR3 has 17 residues. CDR1 is MNHEY, CDR2 SMNVEV, per germline (reference sequence). Between the trimmed V and J ends, which lost 1 base and 1 base, there was a span of 16 bases.

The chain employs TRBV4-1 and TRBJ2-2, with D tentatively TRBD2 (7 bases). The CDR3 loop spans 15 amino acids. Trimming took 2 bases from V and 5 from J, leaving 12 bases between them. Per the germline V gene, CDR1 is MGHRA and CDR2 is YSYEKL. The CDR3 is CASSQRGAHTGELFF. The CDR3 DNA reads TGCGCCAGCAGCCAACGGGGGGCCCATACCGGGGAGCTGTTTTTT.

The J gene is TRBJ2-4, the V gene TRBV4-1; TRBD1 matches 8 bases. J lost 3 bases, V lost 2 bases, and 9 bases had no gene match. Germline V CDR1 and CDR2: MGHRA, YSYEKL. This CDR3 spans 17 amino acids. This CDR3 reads CASSQTRDRMNKNIQYF. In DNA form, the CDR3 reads TGCGCCAGCAGCCAAACTAGGGACAGGATGAACAAAAACATTCAGTACTTC.

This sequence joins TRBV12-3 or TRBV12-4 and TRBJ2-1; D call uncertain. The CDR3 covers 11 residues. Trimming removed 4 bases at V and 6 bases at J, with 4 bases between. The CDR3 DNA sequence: TGTGCCAGCAGTTCTCTCAATGAGCAGTTCTTC. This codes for CASSSLNEQFF.

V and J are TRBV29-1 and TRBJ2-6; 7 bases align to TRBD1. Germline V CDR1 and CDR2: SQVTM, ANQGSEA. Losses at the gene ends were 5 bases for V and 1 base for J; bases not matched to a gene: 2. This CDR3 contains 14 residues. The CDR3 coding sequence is TGCAGCGTTCCACAGGGGTCTGGGGCCAACGTCCTGACTTTC. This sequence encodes CSVPQGSGANVLTF.

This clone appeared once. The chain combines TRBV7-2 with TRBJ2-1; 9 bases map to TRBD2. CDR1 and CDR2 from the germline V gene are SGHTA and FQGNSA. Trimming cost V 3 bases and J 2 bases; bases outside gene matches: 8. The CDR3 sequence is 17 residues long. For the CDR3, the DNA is TGTGCCAGCAGCTTCATGGCAGCGGGAGGACCCTACAATGAGCAGTTCTTC. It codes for CASSFMAAGGPYNEQFF. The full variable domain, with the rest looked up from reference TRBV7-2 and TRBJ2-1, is GAGVSQSPSNKVTEKGKDVELRCDPISGHTALYWYRQSLGQGLEFLIYFQGNSAPDKSGLPSDRFSAERTGGSVSTLTIQRTQQEDSAVYLCASSFMAAGGPYNEQFFGPGTRLTVL.

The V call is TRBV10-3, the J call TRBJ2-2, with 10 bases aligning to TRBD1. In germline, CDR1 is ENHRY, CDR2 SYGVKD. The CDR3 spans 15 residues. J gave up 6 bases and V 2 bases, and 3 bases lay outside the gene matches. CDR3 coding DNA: TGTGCCATCAGTGAGCCCGGACAGGGGGCCGGGGAGCTGTTTTTT. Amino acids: CAISEPGQGAGELFF.

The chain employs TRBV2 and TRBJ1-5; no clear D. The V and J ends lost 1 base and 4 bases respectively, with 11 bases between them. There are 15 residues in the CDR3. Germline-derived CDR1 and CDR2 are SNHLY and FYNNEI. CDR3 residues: CASSEEGGWNQPQHF. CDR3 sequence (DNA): TGTGCCAGCAGTGAAGAGGGAGGATGGAATCAGCCCCAGCATTTT.

CDR3 amino acids: CASSLAGTGGVEQFF. DNA of the CDR3: TGTGCCAGCAGTTTGGCCGGGACAGGGGGGGTAGAGCAGTTCTTC. The chain has TRBV28 and TRBJ2-1; TRBD1 matches 11 bases. The germline V gene encodes CDR1 MDHEN and CDR2 SYDVKM. V shed 3 bases, J shed 10 bases, and the junction held 8 bases outside the gene matches. The CDR3 is 15 amino acids.

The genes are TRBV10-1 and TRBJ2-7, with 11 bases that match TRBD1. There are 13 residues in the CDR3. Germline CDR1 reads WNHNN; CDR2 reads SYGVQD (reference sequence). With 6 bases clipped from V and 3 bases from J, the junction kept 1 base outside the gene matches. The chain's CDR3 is CASRGTGGYEQYF. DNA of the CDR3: TGCGCCAGCAGAGGGACAGGGGGCTACGAGCAGTACTTC.

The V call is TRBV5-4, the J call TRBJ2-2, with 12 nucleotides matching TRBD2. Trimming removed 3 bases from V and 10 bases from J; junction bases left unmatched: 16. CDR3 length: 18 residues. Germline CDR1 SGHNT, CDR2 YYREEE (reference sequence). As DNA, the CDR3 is TGTGCCAGCAGCTATTCGGGACTAGCGGGTGGCGTGAAGATGGAGCTGTTTTTT. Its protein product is CASSYSGLAGGVKMELFF. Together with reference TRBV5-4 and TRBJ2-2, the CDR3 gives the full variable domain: ETGVTQSPTHLIKTRGQQVTLRCSSQSGHNTVSWYQQALGQGPQFIFQYYREEENGRGNFPPRFSGLQFPNYSSELNVNALELDDSALYLCASSYSGLAGGVKMELFFGEGSRLTVL.

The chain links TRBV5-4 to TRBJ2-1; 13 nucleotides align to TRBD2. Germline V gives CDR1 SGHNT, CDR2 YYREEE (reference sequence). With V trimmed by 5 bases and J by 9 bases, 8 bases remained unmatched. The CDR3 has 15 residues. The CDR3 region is CASSPGTSGKVEQFF. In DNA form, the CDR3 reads TGTGCCAGCAGTCCCGGGACTAGCGGGAAGGTTGAGCAGTTCTTC.

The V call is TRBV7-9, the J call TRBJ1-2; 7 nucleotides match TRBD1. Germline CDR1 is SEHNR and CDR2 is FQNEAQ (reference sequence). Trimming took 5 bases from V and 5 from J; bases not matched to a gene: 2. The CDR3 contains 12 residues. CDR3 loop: CASSQTGYGYTF. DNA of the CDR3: TGTGCCAGCAGCCAGACAGGGTATGGCTACACCTTC.

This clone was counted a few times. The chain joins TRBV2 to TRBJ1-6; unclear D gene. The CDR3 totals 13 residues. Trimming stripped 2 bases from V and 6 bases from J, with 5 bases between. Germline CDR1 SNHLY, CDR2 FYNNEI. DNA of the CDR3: TGTGCCAGCAGTGAACTGGCTAATTCACCCCTCCACTTT. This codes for CASSELANSPLHF. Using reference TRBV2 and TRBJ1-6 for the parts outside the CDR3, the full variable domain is EPEVTQTPSHQVTQMGQEVILRCVPISNHLYFYWYRQILGQKVEFLVSFYNNEISEKSEIFDDQFSVERPDGSNFTLKIRSTKLEDSAMYFCASSELANSPLHFGNGTRLTVT.

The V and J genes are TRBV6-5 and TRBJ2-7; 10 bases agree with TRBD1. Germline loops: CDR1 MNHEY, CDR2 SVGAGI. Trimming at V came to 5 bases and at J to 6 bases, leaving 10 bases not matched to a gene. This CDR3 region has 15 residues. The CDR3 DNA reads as TGTGCCAGCAGTCCCTCCCGGGACAGGGGTTCCGAGCAGTACTTC. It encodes CASSPSRDRGSEQYF.

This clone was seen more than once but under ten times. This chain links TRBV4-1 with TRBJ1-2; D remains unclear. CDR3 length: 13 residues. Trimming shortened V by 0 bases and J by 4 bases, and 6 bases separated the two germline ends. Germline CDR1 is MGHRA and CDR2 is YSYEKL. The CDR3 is CASSQENIYGYTF. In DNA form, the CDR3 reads TGCGCCAGCAGCCAAGAAAATATCTATGGCTACACCTTC.

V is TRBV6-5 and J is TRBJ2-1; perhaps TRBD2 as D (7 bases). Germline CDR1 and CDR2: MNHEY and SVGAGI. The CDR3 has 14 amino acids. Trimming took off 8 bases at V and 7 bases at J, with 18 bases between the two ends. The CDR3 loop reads CASSVGGGANEQFF. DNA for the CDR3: TGTGCCAGCTCCGTGGGCGGGGGCGCGAATGAGCAGTTCTTC.

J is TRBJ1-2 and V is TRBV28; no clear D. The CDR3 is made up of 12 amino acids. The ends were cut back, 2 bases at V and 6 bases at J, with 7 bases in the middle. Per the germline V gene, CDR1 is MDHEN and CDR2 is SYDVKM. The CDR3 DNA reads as TGTGCCAGCAGTTTAAACGGTAATGGCTACACCTTC. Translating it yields CASSLNGNGYTF.

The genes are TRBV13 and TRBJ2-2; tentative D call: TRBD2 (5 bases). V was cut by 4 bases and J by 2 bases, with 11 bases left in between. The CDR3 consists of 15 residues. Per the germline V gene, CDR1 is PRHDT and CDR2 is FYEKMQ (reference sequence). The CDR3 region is CASSSGLTNTGELFF. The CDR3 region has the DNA TGTGCCAGCAGCTCCGGACTGACCAACACCGGGGAGCTGTTTTTT.

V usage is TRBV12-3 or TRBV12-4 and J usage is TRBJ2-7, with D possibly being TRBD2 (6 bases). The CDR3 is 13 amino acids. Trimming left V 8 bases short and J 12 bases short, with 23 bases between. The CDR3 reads CASSPPTGLGMYF. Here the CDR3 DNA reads TGTGCCAGCTCACCTCCTACGGGACTCGGGATGTACTTC.

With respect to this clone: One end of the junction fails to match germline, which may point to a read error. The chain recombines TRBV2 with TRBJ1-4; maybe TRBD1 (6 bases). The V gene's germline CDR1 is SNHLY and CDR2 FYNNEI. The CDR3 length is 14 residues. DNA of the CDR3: TGTGCCAGCAGAGACAAGGCCACGGCACGGAGGGGGGGTTTT. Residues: CASRDKATARRGGF.

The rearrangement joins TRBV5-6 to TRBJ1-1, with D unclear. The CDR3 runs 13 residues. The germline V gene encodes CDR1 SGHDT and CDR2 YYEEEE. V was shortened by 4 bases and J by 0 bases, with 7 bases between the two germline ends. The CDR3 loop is CASSQQLNTEAFF. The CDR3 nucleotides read TGTGCCAGCAGCCAACAGTTGAACACTGAAGCTTTCTTT.

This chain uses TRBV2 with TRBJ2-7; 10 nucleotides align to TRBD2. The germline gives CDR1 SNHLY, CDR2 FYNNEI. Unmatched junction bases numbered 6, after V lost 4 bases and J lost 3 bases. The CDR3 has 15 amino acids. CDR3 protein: CASSVPGTSVYEQYF. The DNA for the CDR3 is TGTGCCAGCAGTGTACCCGGGACTAGCGTCTACGAGCAGTACTTC.

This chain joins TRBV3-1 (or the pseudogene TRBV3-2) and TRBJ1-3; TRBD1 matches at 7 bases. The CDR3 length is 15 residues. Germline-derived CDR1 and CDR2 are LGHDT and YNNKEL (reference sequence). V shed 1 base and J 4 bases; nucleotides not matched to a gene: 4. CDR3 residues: CASSQGRGGGNTIYF. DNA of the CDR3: TGTGCCAGCAGCCAAGGTCGAGGGGGCGGAAACACCATATATTTT.

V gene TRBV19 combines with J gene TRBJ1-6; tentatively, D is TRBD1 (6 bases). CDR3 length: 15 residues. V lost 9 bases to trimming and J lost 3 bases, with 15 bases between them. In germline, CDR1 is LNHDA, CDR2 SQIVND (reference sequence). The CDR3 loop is CASSQGTRYNSPLHF. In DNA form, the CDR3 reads TGTGCCAGCTCCCAGGGGACGCGCTATAATTCACCCCTCCACTTT.

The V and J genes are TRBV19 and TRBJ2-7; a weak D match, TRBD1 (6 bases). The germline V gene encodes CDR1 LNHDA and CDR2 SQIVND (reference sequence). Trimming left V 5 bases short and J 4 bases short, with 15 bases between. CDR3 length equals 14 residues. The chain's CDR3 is CASSAAGTHYEQYF. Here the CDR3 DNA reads TGTGCCAGTAGTGCAGCCGGGACACATTACGAGCAGTACTTC.

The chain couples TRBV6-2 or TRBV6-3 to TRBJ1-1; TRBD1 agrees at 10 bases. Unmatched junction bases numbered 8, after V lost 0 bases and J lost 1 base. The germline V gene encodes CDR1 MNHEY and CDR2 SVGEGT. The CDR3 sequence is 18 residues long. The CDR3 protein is CASSYSPGTGVGNTEAFF. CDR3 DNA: TGTGCCAGCAGTTACTCCCCCGGGACAGGGGTCGGGAACACTGAAGCTTTCTTT.